Described below is a single T cell receptor beta chain sequence and its context. This clonotype occurred many times. There is no known antigen for this receptor. The sample holds no much larger clone one base away, and base qualities are not on file. The data were taken from a study of response to subunit inactivated influenza vaccine (dated by TCRdb to 2017 to 2018). As for the study more broadly: The study used deep quantitative T cell receptor repertoire profiling to track responses to a trivalent subunit inactivated influenza vaccine.

Reading the germline V gene gives CDR1 SGHTA and CDR2 FQGNSA. The CDR3, from cysteine to phenylalanine, totals 16 residues. The sequence is cut down to CDR3 DNA, 48 bases in frame from base 1. Trimming removed 2 bases from V and 0 bases from J; the gene matches leave 3 bases unexplained. Overall study results and their limits: The authors suggested that each seasonal influenza vaccination may recruit only a limited number of new T cells.

Preparation of the library involved RT-PCR. Sequenced on an Illumina HiSeq 2500. TCRdb reprocessed the public reads (quality trimming at Q25 with fastp, clone calling with MiXCR) and kept in-frame beta chains. Under each unique CDR3 protein, matching rows form one entry showing the most common genes and DNA. The sample table records around 200,000 distinct CDR3 sequences; around 9% of these occur just once. Clones ranked in the top ten supply about a tenth of the sample. The rearranged segments are TRBV7-2 and TRBJ2-1; the central 8 bases match TRBD2. This sequence was found in a man aged 45-60 years who received an inactivated influenza vaccine. Donor details come from another sample of the same person, matched by shared clones. The source material was non-naive T cells sorted from PBMCs, sampled on the day of vaccination. Interpreted using the paper, the cell subset or site label stands for: memory T cell fraction. The DNA sequence is given as TGTGCCAGCAGCTTAAAGGCGGGAGGCTCCTACAATGAGCAGTTCTTC. This translates into CASSLKAGGSYNEQFF.